This passage covers 11 T cell receptor beta chains from one sample sequenced in a study of blood T cell repertoires in COVID-19. Clones were read by immunoSEQ multiplex PCR, and TCRdb kept only the in-frame ones, dropping some. Counted here are about 44,000 clones, roughly four fifths occurring once; the ten biggest clones make up less than 50%. Sample: peripheral blood. Receptors were obtained from a human donor in a cohort sampled during active COVID-19.

The chain couples TRBV28 to TRBJ1-3, with D tentatively TRBD1 (5 bases). Trimming removed 8 bases from V and 0 bases from J, with 8 bases in between. The V gene's germline CDR1 is MDHEN and CDR2 SYDVKM. The length of the CDR3 is 13 residues. CDR3 coding DNA: TGTGCCAGCCGGGACTCCTCTGGAAACACCATATATTTT. Translation gives CASRDSSGNTIYF. Drawing the rest from reference TRBV28 and TRBJ1-3, the complete variable domain is DVKVTQSSRYLVKRTGEKVFLECVQDMDHENMFWYRQDPGLGLRLIYFSYDVKMKEKGDIPEGYSVSREKKERFSLILESASTNQTSMYLCASRDSSGNTIYFGEGSWLTVV.

The chain links TRBV6-5 to TRBJ1-5; 8 nucleotides agree with TRBD1. The CDR3 runs 15 residues. With 7 bases clipped from V and 2 bases from J, the junction kept 7 bases outside the gene matches. Germline CDR1 reads MNHEY; CDR2 reads SVGAGI. The CDR3 DNA follows: TGTGCCAGCACCACACAGGGGGTTGGCAATCAGCCCCAGCATTTT. It is translated as CASTTQGVGNQPQHF.

This chain uses TRBV20-1 with TRBJ1-2; 8 bases agree with TRBD1. The germline gives CDR1 DFQATT, CDR2 SNEGSKA (reference sequence). After removal of 5 bases from V and 8 bases from J, the junction contained 4 bases not matched to a gene. CDR3 length: 11 amino acids. The CDR3 DNA is TGCAGTGCTGGACAGGGCGGGGGCTACACCTTC. This translates into CSAGQGGGYTF.

The chain employs TRBV5-1 and TRBJ2-5; TRBD2 aligns across 11 bases. V lost 3 bases and J lost 5; bases outside the gene matches: 6. The CDR3 is 15 amino acids. Germline V lookup: CDR1 SGHRS, CDR2 YFSETQ. The CDR3: CASSYSGGAFETQYF. The CDR3 DNA is TGCGCCAGCAGCTATAGCGGGGGGGCCTTTGAGACCCAGTACTTC.

The V call is TRBV4-1, the J call TRBJ2-3, with 8 bases aligning to TRBD2. V was clipped by 6 bases and J by 4 bases; unmatched bases: 6. This CDR3 has 14 amino acids. From germline, CDR1 is MGHRA and CDR2 YSYEKL. The CDR3 region is CASSPGLVADTQYF. The CDR3 bases are TGCGCCAGCAGTCCGGGACTAGTGGCAGATACGCAGTATTTT.

The V and J genes are TRBV3-1 (or the pseudogene TRBV3-2) and TRBJ2-1, with D unresolved. The CDR3 covers 16 residues. Germline lookup yields CDR1 LGHDT and CDR2 YNNKEL (reference sequence). With 7 bases removed from V and 4 bases from J, the gap between germline ends came to 20 bases. Here the CDR3 DNA reads TGTGCCAGCAAAAGGAGTGCAGACTCTCAATACAATGAGCAGTTCTTC. Residues: CASKRSADSQYNEQFF.

The CDR3 DNA sequence: TGTGCCAGCAGCATCTCAAGAGACAAGGCGGGAGATACGCAGTATTTT. It codes for CASSISRDKAGDTQYF. The rearrangement uses TRBV7-9 and TRBJ2-3; a possible D gene is TRBD2 (5 bases). Germline V gene data show CDR1 as SEHNR and CDR2 as FQNEAQ (reference sequence). Trimming left V 5 bases short and J 5 bases short, with 20 bases between. The CDR3 is 16 residues long.

The chain carries TRBV4-3 and TRBJ2-1, with TRBD2 matching 12 bases. The CDR3 sequence is 17 residues long. After removal of 2 bases from V and 0 bases from J, the junction contained 2 bases not matched to a gene. Germline loops: CDR1 LGHNA, CDR2 YSLEER. The CDR3 is CASSQSSGGDSYNEQFF. The CDR3 DNA reads as TGCGCCAGCAGCCAATCTAGCGGGGGGGACTCCTACAATGAGCAGTTCTTC.

This clone was recorded a few times. The chain links TRBV27 to TRBJ2-1, with TRBD2 matching over 10 bases. With V trimmed by 1 base and J by 0 bases, 9 bases remained unmatched. Germline V gene lookup returns CDR1 MNHEY and CDR2 SMNVEV (reference sequence). The CDR3 covers 19 residues. For the CDR3, the DNA is TGTGCCAGCAGTTTATGGTCTAGCGGGGGACAGAGCTCCTACAATGAGCAGTTCTTC. Amino acid sequence: CASSLWSSGGQSSYNEQFF.

The V gene is TRBV24-1, the J gene TRBJ2-1, with 9 bases aligning to TRBD2. This CDR3 spans 16 amino acids. The germline V gene has CDR1 KGHDR and CDR2 SFDVKD. Trimming at V came to 5 bases and at J to 0 bases, leaving 4 bases not matched to a gene. Here the CDR3 reads CATSVRGGDSYNEQFF. The CDR3 DNA is TGTGCCACCAGTGTTCGCGGGGGGGACTCCTACAATGAGCAGTTCTTC.

The V call is TRBV18, the J call TRBJ1-3; D gene ambiguous. The CDR3 loop spans 16 amino acids. The V end lost 2 bases, the J end lost 0 bases, and 11 bases lay between the germline ends. Germline V gene sequence: CDR1 KGHSH, CDR2 LQKENI. CDR3 DNA sequence: TGTGCCAGCTCACCAACAAGCGGTCTCTCTGGAAACACCATATATTTT. Its translation: CASSPTSGLSGNTIYF.